This TCR beta chain was identified during a study of T-cell reconstitution after alpha-beta-depleted transplantation in children. General study points: From newly produced T cells came most of the T-cell counts and diversity one year after transplant. About two months after transplant, alpha-beta T cells reportedly came from several hundred expanded graft clones.

V trimming: 2 bases; J trimming: 0 bases; junction bases outside the gene matches: 4. The CDR3 length is 15 residues. Germline V lookup: CDR1 MNHEY, CDR2 SMNVEV (reference sequence). This clonotype showed up just a few times. As yet, its antigen is unknown. A TCRbeta library incorporating unique molecular identifiers was prepared. From the PCR reads, TCRdb called clonotypes with MiXCR, one entry per CDR3 protein. The sample yields about 110,000 distinct CDR3 sequences, about 6.5% seen once. This TCR derives from a male patient aged 2-15 years who had a stem cell transplant for acute lymphoblastic leukemia, so the T cells may come from the graft donor. The sample consisted of PBMCs, mostly from graft donor cells, taken 360 days after TCRalphabeta/CD19-depleted stem cell transplant. The V call is TRBV27, the J call TRBJ2-7; TRBD2 aligns across 7 bases. Written as DNA, the CDR3 is TGTGCCAGCAGTTTACGCGGGAGTACCTCCTACGAGCAGTACTTC. This encodes CASSLRGSTSYEQYF.